The 11 T cell receptor beta chains presented below share a single source sample, sequenced in a study of cytomegalovirus exposure and HLA in healthy donors. The PCR had 60 Vbeta and 13 Jbeta primers. Sequenced by immunoSEQ multiplex PCR; TCRdb stores in-frame clones only, minus some. The sample lists about 120,000 clones, 77% seen once, with approximately 5.5% in the top ten. The sequenced sample consisted of PBMCs. Source of these receptors: a man between 18 and 29 years old in good health and CMV-seropositive.

The rearrangement joins TRBV6-6 to TRBJ1-1; TRBD1 is a possible D gene (6 bases). V gave up 4 bases and J gave up 4 bases, with 19 bases separating them. The V gene's germline CDR1 is MNHNY and CDR2 SVGAGI (reference sequence). The CDR3 has 16 amino acids. This chain's CDR3 is CASSFVQGLEGTEAFF. The CDR3 DNA reads as TGTGCCAGCAGTTTTGTACAGGGCTTAGAGGGCACTGAAGCTTTCTTT.

For the CDR3, the DNA is TGTGCCAGTTCTTTCGGGGGGAATGAGCAGTTCTTC. Its protein is CASSFGGNEQFF. The gene calls are TRBV19 and TRBJ2-1; the match to TRBD2 covers 7 bases. Germline V gene sequence: CDR1 LNHDA, CDR2 SQIVND (reference sequence). The length of the CDR3 is 12 residues. Trimming at V came to 8 bases and at J to 7 bases, leaving 5 bases not matched to a gene.

This clone was seen just once. The chain links TRBV5-1 to TRBJ2-7; 7 bases match TRBD2. The germline CDR1 and CDR2 sequences are SGHRS and YFSETQ. The CDR3 has 15 amino acids. V shed 2 bases and J 0 bases; nucleotides not matched to a gene: 5. Here the CDR3 DNA reads TGCGCCAGCAGCTTTACTAGCGAAAGCTCCTACGAGCAGTACTTC. It is translated as CASSFTSESSYEQYF.

V and J are TRBV5-1 and TRBJ1-2; D not resolved. V lost 2 bases and J 8 bases, leaving 16 bases between the germline ends. This CDR3 is built from 14 residues. Germline V gives CDR1 SGHRS, CDR2 YFSETQ. DNA for the CDR3: TGCGCCAGCAGCTTAACCGGGGATGCCGCCGGCTACACCTTC. This gives the protein CASSLTGDAAGYTF.

This chain joins TRBV5-6 and TRBJ1-2; TRBD1 agrees at 8 bases. Germline lookup yields CDR1 SGHDT and CDR2 YYEEEE. V dropped 4 bases and J dropped 7; count of bases not matched to a gene: 9. CDR3 size: 14 residues. Here the CDR3 reads CASSPGQGRRGYTF. The CDR3 DNA sequence: TGTGCCAGCAGCCCAGGACAGGGAAGACGTGGCTACACCTTC.

The V gene is TRBV5-4, the J gene TRBJ2-5, with 14 bases aligning to TRBD2. Germline CDR1 SGHNT, CDR2 YYREEE (reference sequence). The junction had 4 bases not matched to a gene; V was cut back by 4 bases and J by 2 bases. CDR3 size: 16 residues. The chain's CDR3 is CASSTRLAGGQETQYF. The CDR3 DNA is TGTGCCAGCAGCACAAGACTAGCGGGAGGGCAAGAGACCCAGTACTTC.

The genes are TRBV11-2 and TRBJ1-2; unclear D gene. V was trimmed by 2 bases and J by 5 bases, leaving 21 bases between them. CDR1 is SGHAT and CDR2 is FQNNGV in the germline V gene. The CDR3 sequence is 17 residues long. CDR3 sequence reads: CASSLTPQDFIYYGYTF. The CDR3 DNA reads TGTGCCAGCAGCTTAACCCCCCAGGACTTCATTTATTATGGCTACACCTTC.

The chain has TRBV5-1 and TRBJ2-1; the D gene is possibly TRBD2 (5 bases). V was pared by 7 bases and J by 4 bases, with 12 bases between. Germline CDR1 reads SGHRS; CDR2 reads YFSETQ. The CDR3 consists of 13 residues. This chain's CDR3 is CASWSGGYNEQFF. CDR3 in DNA: TGCGCCAGCTGGAGTGGAGGTTACAATGAGCAGTTCTTC.

The rearrangement joins TRBV19 to TRBJ2-1; 9 positions match TRBD1. The V gene end was trimmed by 4 bases and the J gene end by 3 bases; junction bases not matched to a gene: 7. In germline, CDR1 is LNHDA, CDR2 SQIVND (reference sequence). This CDR3 contains 16 residues. DNA for the CDR3: TGTGCCAGTAGTACTACCGGGACAGGGTTCTACAATGAGCAGTTCTTC. Protein sequence: CASSTTGTGFYNEQFF. Complete variable domain (other parts from reference TRBV19 and TRBJ2-1): DGGITQSPKYLFRKEGQNVTLSCEQNLNHDAMYWYRQDPGQGLRLIYYSQIVNDFQKGDIAEGYSVSREKKESFPLTVTSAQKNPTAFYLCASSTTGTGFYNEQFFGPGTRLTVL.

This clone was picked up one time. The J gene is TRBJ2-7, the V gene TRBV4-1, with 12 bases identical to TRBD2. There are 15 residues in the CDR3. J lost 7 bases, V lost 1 base, and 5 bases had no gene match. CDR1 and CDR2 from the germline V gene are MGHRA and YSYEKL. CDR3 sequence (DNA): TGCGCCAGCAGCCAAGGACTAGCGGGAGAAAGGGAGCAGTACTTC. It yields the protein CASSQGLAGEREQYF.

The rearrangement links TRBV2 to TRBJ2-5; TRBD2 matches at 11 bases. The germline gives CDR1 SNHLY, CDR2 FYNNEI. V trimming: 8 bases; J trimming: 1 base; junction bases outside the gene matches: 3. The CDR3 has 14 amino acids. CDR3 sequence: CASQTSGGQETQYF. DNA of the CDR3: TGTGCCAGCCAAACTAGCGGGGGCCAAGAGACCCAGTACTTC.